This T cell receptor (beta chain) was captured by sequencing in a study of T cell changes during pregnancy in multiple sclerosis. Only in-frame clones appear in the TCRdb table, and some are missing; sequencing was by immunoSEQ multiplex PCR. The sample contains 39,000 or so clones, 80% to 95% of which appear only once. The junction had 4 bases not matched to a gene; V was cut back by 2 bases and J by 2 bases. This CDR3 has 16 amino acids. The germline gives CDR1 SGHDN, CDR2 FVKESK. V usage is TRBV14 and J usage is TRBJ2-1; 9 bases map to TRBD1. This sample comprised CD8+ T cells from peripheral blood mononuclear cells, obtained after pregnancy. This TCR came from a female donor with multiple sclerosis, enrolled in a pregnancy study. The CDR3 sequence is CASSQRGTGPYNEQFF. The CDR3 nucleotides are TGTGCCAGCAGCCAAAGGGGGACAGGGCCCTACAATGAGCAGTTCTTC.